The 6 T cell receptor beta chains below were found in one sample sequenced in a study of T-cell memory formation after mild COVID-19. TCRdb reprocessed the 5' RACE reads via MiXCR and lists one record per CDR3 protein. The table shows 450,000 to 700,000 distinct CDR3 sequences, with roughly 17% occurring only once. Material for sequencing was PBMCs or a T cell subset sorted from them (not recorded which). These receptors originate from an adult woman who had mild COVID-19 (a few samples of this study predate the infection). Cell type and time point are not known.

This chain connects TRBV7-9 to TRBJ2-3; D may be TRBD1 (6 bases). Germline CDR1 reads SEHNR; CDR2 reads FQNEAQ (reference sequence). The CDR3 contains 15 residues. V lost 2 bases and J lost 0, with 9 bases in between. The CDR3 is CASSLLTGSTDTQYF. The DNA of the CDR3 is TGTGCCAGCAGCTTATTGACAGGTAGCACAGATACGCAGTATTTT.

This clonotype was counted a few times. This sequence joins TRBV2 and TRBJ2-2; 7 nucleotides align to TRBD1. V lost 11 bases, J lost 5 bases, and 8 bases stayed unmatched. Germline V gene sequence: CDR1 SNHLY, CDR2 FYNNEI. There are 13 residues in the CDR3. The CDR3 spells CAGQATWTGELFF. For the CDR3, the DNA is TGTGCCGGACAGGCGACCTGGACCGGGGAGCTGTTTTTT.

In its sample, this clonotype was seen a few times. The CDR3 sequence is CASSLQGIYGYTF. DNA of the CDR3: TGTGCCAGCAGCCTACAGGGAATCTATGGCTACACCTTC. V and J are TRBV12-3 or TRBV12-4 and TRBJ1-2; TRBD1 might be the D (6 bases). Trimming removed 6 bases at V and 4 bases at J, with 12 bases between. The CDR3 has 13 amino acids.

The chain couples TRBV2 to TRBJ1-1, with D perhaps TRBD1 (5 bases). V lost 4 bases and J 10 bases, leaving 16 bases between the germline ends. The CDR3 runs to 13 residues. Per the germline V gene, CDR1 is SNHLY and CDR2 is FYNNEI. As DNA, the CDR3 is TGTGCCAGCAGTGTACAGGCGGCGGGGGGAGCTTTCTTT. It encodes CASSVQAAGGAFF.

This clonotype was detected a few times. This rearrangement joins TRBV11-2 to TRBJ1-2; D is uncertain. Trimming cost V 1 base and J 7 bases, with 16 bases left between them. The length of the CDR3 is 15 residues. Germline values: CDR1 SGHAT, CDR2 FQNNGV. This CDR3 reads CASSLVPLDRGGYTF. CDR3 sequence (DNA): TGTGCCAGCAGCTTAGTGCCCCTGGACCGGGGTGGCTACACCTTC. Based on the CDR3 plus reference TRBV11-2 and TRBJ1-2, the full variable domain is EAGVAQSPRYKIIEKRQSVAFWCNPISGHATLYWYQQILGQGPKLLIQFQNNGVVDDSQLPKDRFSAERLKGVDSTLKIQPAKLEDSAVYLCASSLVPLDRGGYTFGSGTRLTVV.

CDR3 nucleotides: TGTGCCAGCAGTGACTCGACGGGGGATGAAAAACTGTTTTTT. Translating gives CASSDSTGDEKLFF. The genes are TRBV6-1 and TRBJ1-4; maybe TRBD1 (5 bases). Germline lookup yields CDR1 MNHNS and CDR2 SASEGT. This CDR3 comprises 14 residues. V lost 3 bases, J lost 6 bases, and 11 bases lay in between.